In this sample, the clone carrying this T cell receptor (beta chain) turned up a few times. The antigen is undetermined. Every single donor gave one heparinised blood draw, and these averaged roughly 120 mL. CD4+ cells of the naive, central memory, regulatory and stem cell-like memory types were sorted via CD45RO/CCR7/CD25/CD127/CD95/CD27. The data belong to a study of beta chain features in type 1 diabetes. Findings of the study overall: TCRB CDR3s from Type 1 diabetes patients were moderately but significantly shorter in all four CD4+ subsets. In type 1 diabetes patients, VDJ junctions had fewer insertions; deletions at these junctions were more frequent. In comparison with healthy donors, patients had naive, central memory and Treg TCRB repertoires that appeared more similar.

This CDR3 has 18 residues. The germline V gene encodes CDR1 LGHNA and CDR2 YNFKEQ. Trimming removed 1 base from V and 0 bases from J, with 16 bases in between. Of the isolated RNA, all was reverse transcribed, and so the sequenced material was expressed TCRB transcripts. Sequenced by immunoSEQ multiplex PCR; TCRdb stores in-frame clones only, minus some. The sample lists 250,000 to 350,000 clones, roughly an eighth seen once, with over 0.015% in the top ten. The TCR originated in a man in his thirties or forties with type 1 diabetes. This rearrangement joins TRBV4-2 to TRBJ1-3, with no clear D. Material: naive CD4+ T cells from blood. The CDR3 here is CASSQVRGSFSSGNTIYF. In nucleotides, the CDR3 is TGTGCCAGCAGCCAAGTCCGCGGGTCCTTCTCCTCTGGAAACACCATATATTTT.